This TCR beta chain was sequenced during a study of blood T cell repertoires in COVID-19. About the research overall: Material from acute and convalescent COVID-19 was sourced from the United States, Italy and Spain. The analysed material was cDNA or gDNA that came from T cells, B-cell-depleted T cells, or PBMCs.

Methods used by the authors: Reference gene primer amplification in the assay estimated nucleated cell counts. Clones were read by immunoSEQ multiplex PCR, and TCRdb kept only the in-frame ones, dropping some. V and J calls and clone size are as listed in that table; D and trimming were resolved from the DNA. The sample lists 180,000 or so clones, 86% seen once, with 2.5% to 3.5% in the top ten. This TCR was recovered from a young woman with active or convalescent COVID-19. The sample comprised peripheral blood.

The CDR3 here is CASARQGDSPLHF. The CDR3 nucleotides are TGTGCCAGCGCCCGACAGGGTGATTCACCCCTCCACTTT. The V call is TRBV2, the J call TRBJ1-6, with 7 nucleotides matching TRBD1. V lost 8 bases and J lost 8; bases outside the gene matches: 6. The CDR3 is made up of 13 amino acids. The V gene's germline CDR1 is SNHLY and CDR2 FYNNEI. Looking up the rest from reference TRBV2 and TRBJ1-6 gives the full variable domain: EPEVTQTPSHQVTQMGQEVILRCVPISNHLYFYWYRQILGQKVEFLVSFYNNEISEKSEIFDDQFSVERPDGSNFTLKIRSTKLEDSAMYFCASARQGDSPLHFGNGTRLTVT.